These T cell receptor beta chains were read from a single sample in a study of blood T cell repertoires in COVID-19. Sequencing was performed with immunoSEQ multiplex PCR; in TCRdb, only in-frame clones are kept and a portion is missing. The sample includes hundreds of thousands of clones, 88% of them seen just once. Source material: peripheral blood. The source is a woman in her 70s with COVID-19, enrolled during active disease. CDR3s include the opening cysteine and the closing phenylalanine or tryptophan. Each record gives: CDR3 protein, D gene, V gene. D genes are given only for firm matches.

CASSRTLGEKLFF,NA,TRBV4-1
CASSFRGAPGANVLTF,NA,TRBV27
CASSQPDRGLTDTQYF,TRBD1,TRBV4-1
CASTTLVRVGGYTF,NA,TRBV11-2
CASSIATGGKGYTF,TRBD1,TRBV19
CASSPAGQGLGNTIYF,TRBD1,TRBV28
CAISGGQGARNQETQYF,NA,TRBV10-3
CASSSTRTSGRAREQFF,TRBD2,TRBV11-3
CASSITGGPGNTIYF,TRBD1,TRBV11-2
CASSLTVTATNEKLFF,NA,TRBV7-2
CASSPPGQAYEKLFF,TRBD1,TRBV18
CASSDITRWDWKETQYF,NA,TRBV6-1
CSVEALPGNEQFF,NA,TRBV29-1
CATSRVPEPGTSGSLITDTQYF,TRBD2,TRBV15
CASSELYLLNTGELFF,NA,TRBV6-1
CASSFGTGAGETQYF,TRBD1,TRBV5-5
CAWSVRFGGKAENSPLHF,NA,TRBV30
CASSLDGGGVTGYTF,NA,TRBV19
CASSLAKTSGRDNEQFF,TRBD2,TRBV7-3
CASSLEGQGPNEQFF,TRBD1,TRBV11-3
CASSWDSSTDTQYF,TRBD1,TRBV5-1